This T cell receptor (beta chain) was obtained from a study of T cells in tuberculosis. Here immunoSEQ multiplex PCR was the method, and the copy in TCRdb shows in-frame clones only, minus some. The table includes 55,000 to 70,000 clones, about four fifths detected once. Germline CDR1 reads GTSNPN; CDR2 reads SVGIG (reference sequence). The CDR3 is 11 residues long. The ends were cut back, 7 bases at V and 11 bases at J, with 17 bases in the middle. Cells were sorted from thawed PBMC rested overnight and stained with GMM-loaded CD1B tetramer, viability dye and anti-CD3. The CD1B tetramers carried C32 glucose monomycolate purified from Rhodococcus equi. From each donor, about 100,000 tetramer-negative cells were sorted.

The receptor was isolated from an adult woman with latent tuberculosis. Sequencing was performed on CD1b-GMM tetramer-negative cells sorted from PBMCs. The rearrangement joins TRBV30 to TRBJ1-1, with TRBD1 as a possible D gene (6 bases). CDR3 in DNA: TGTGCCTACAATTCAGGGGTCTTGGCTTTCTTT. Translated, it gives CAYNSGVLAFF. Full variable domain (outside the CDR3, taken from reference TRBV30 and TRBJ1-1): SQTIHQWPATLVQPVGSPLSLECTVEGTSNPNLYWYRQAAGRGLQLLFYSVGIGQISSEVPQNLSASRPQDRQFILSSKKLLLSDSGFYLCAYNSGVLAFFGQGTRLTVV.